Below, 13 T cell receptor beta chains from the same sample are listed, as sequenced in a study of beta chain features in type 1 diabetes. Expressed TCRB transcripts were sequenced because the isolated RNA had all been reverse transcribed beforehand. TCRdb's copy holds only in-frame clones and misses some; the assay was immunoSEQ multiplex PCR. The sample lists a few hundred thousand clones; around a tenth were seen once. Study-wide results and caveats: Type 1 diabetes patients had TCRB CDR3s that were shorter (moderately but significantly so) in all four CD4+ subsets.

For these TCRs, the target antigens are not known. The source material was central memory CD4+ T cells from blood. The receptors shown here come from a man aged 25-45 years with type 1 diabetes.

The genes are TRBV7-9 and TRBJ2-7; D perhaps matches TRBD2 (6 bases). V dropped 5 bases and J dropped 3 bases, with 14 bases sitting between them. Per the germline V gene, CDR1 is SEHNR and CDR2 is FQNEAQ (reference sequence). The CDR3 sequence is 14 residues long. DNA for the CDR3: TGTGCCAGCAGCCCCAGCGGGTGGAACTACGAGCAGTACTTC. Translating it yields CASSPSGWNYEQYF.

This clone was detected ten times or more. The genes are TRBV2 and TRBJ1-2; TRBD1 is a possible D gene (6 bases). This CDR3 contains 12 residues. Germline V CDR1 and CDR2: SNHLY, FYNNEI. Trimming stripped 8 bases from V and 6 bases from J, with 13 bases between. The CDR3 sequence is CASARGSNGYTF. The CDR3 nucleotides read TGTGCCAGCGCAAGGGGGAGTAATGGCTACACCTTC.

The chain uses TRBV5-6 and TRBJ1-2; D gene ambiguous. V lost 1 base to trimming and J lost 7 bases, with 14 bases between them. The CDR3 loop spans 14 amino acids. Germline V lookup: CDR1 SGHDT, CDR2 YYEEEE. DNA for the CDR3: TGTGCCAGCAGCTTGTGGGCCTCAATGAGTGGCTACACCTTC. The encoded protein is CASSLWASMSGYTF.

This CDR3 is CASSELAGGNEQFF. The CDR3 DNA is TGTGCCAGCAGTGAGCTAGCGGGAGGAAATGAGCAGTTCTTC. This rearrangement joins TRBV2 to TRBJ2-1; TRBD2 matches at 11 bases. The CDR3 loop spans 14 amino acids. V lost 3 bases, J lost 7 bases, and 2 bases stayed unmatched. The germline gives CDR1 SNHLY, CDR2 FYNNEI. The full variable domain, with the rest looked up from reference TRBV2 and TRBJ2-1, is EPEVTQTPSHQVTQMGQEVILRCVPISNHLYFYWYRQILGQKVEFLVSFYNNEISEKSEIFDDQFSVERPDGSNFTLKIRSTKLEDSAMYFCASSELAGGNEQFFGPGTRLTVL.

The J gene is TRBJ1-2, the V gene TRBV27; 7 nucleotides agree with TRBD1. Germline loops: CDR1 MNHEY, CDR2 SMNVEV (reference sequence). Unmatched junction bases numbered 10, after V lost 7 bases and J lost 8 bases. The CDR3 loop spans 13 amino acids. The CDR3: CASNGGGAGGYTF. In nucleotides, the CDR3 is TGTGCCAGCAACGGAGGGGGCGCCGGGGGCTACACCTTC.

This clone was recorded a few times. J is TRBJ2-3 and V is TRBV4-1; 12 positions agree with TRBD2. Germline assignment: CDR1 MGHRA and CDR2 YSYEKL. The CDR3 consists of 19 residues. V lost 0 bases, J lost 6 bases, and 13 bases stayed unmatched. CDR3: CASSQDSYRLAGVMDTQYF. The CDR3 DNA reads TGCGCCAGCAGCCAAGATTCGTATAGACTAGCGGGAGTCATGGATACGCAGTATTTT.

This clone was picked up a small number of times. The chain recombines TRBV30 with TRBJ1-3; D possibly corresponds to TRBD1 (5 bases). V was pared by 8 bases and J by 8 bases, with 13 bases between. The CDR3 has 11 amino acids. From germline, CDR1 is GTSNPN and CDR2 SVGIG (reference sequence). In DNA, the CDR3 is TGTGCCGGGGCTCTTTTGGACACCATATATTTT. Translating it yields CAGALLDTIYF.

V and J are TRBV9 and TRBJ2-7; 16 positions match TRBD2. V was clipped by 3 bases and J by 3 bases; unmatched bases: 15. Looked up from germline, CDR1 is SGDLS and CDR2 is YYNGEE. The CDR3 contains 20 residues. CDR3 sequence (DNA): TGTGCCAGCAGCGAAACCGGGACTAGCGGGAGGGCCAATGACTTCTACGAGCAGTACTTC. Its translation: CASSETGTSGRANDFYEQYF.

The chain uses TRBV4-2 and TRBJ2-1; D is perhaps TRBD2 (7 bases). The V end lost 4 bases, the J end lost 8 bases, and 27 bases lay between the germline ends. Germline-derived CDR1 and CDR2 are LGHNA and YNFKEQ. This CDR3 contains 18 residues. For the CDR3, the DNA is TGTGCCAGCAGCCCTGTATTCGAGGGGGAGGGCCTTAGGTATGAGCAGTTCTTC. Its protein product is CASSPVFEGEGLRYEQFF.

The rearrangement uses TRBV5-6 and TRBJ2-5; 9 bases match TRBD2. CDR1 is SGHDT and CDR2 is YYEEEE in the germline V gene. V lost 0 bases and J lost 5; bases outside the gene matches: 8. The CDR3 runs 16 residues. The CDR3 loop is CASSLEEGLATETQYF. CDR3 DNA sequence: TGTGCCAGCAGCTTGGAAGAAGGACTAGCGACGGAGACCCAGTACTTC.

This clone was seen a handful of times. The chain carries TRBV11-3 and TRBJ2-7; D gene ambiguous. CDR1 and CDR2 from the germline V gene are SGHNT and YENEEA. This CDR3 has 13 amino acids. Trimming removed 1 base from V and 6 bases from J, with 10 bases in between. DNA for the CDR3: TGTGCCAGCAGCTTAGGCCACGGGCGCGAGCAGTACTTC. Its protein is CASSLGHGREQYF.

The J gene is TRBJ2-5, the V gene TRBV29-1; no firm D call. Trimming cost V 4 bases and J 5 bases, with 11 bases left between them. Germline V gene sequence: CDR1 SQVTM, CDR2 ANQGSEA. The CDR3 extends over 12 amino acids. The CDR3 is CSVATPGETQYF. Here the CDR3 DNA reads TGCAGCGTTGCGACTCCTGGGGAGACCCAGTACTTC.

This clone was seen repeatedly, ten times or more. The chain carries TRBV29-1 and TRBJ2-5; TRBD2 is a possible D gene (5 bases). The CDR3 has 12 residues. V lost 5 bases, J lost 1 base, and 8 bases lay in between. Germline CDR1 SQVTM, CDR2 ANQGSEA. Here the CDR3 reads CSVRRTQETQYF. The CDR3 DNA is TGCAGCGTTCGGAGGACCCAAGAGACCCAGTACTTC.